Below are 28 T cell receptor beta chains sequenced from a single sample in a study of cytomegalovirus exposure and HLA in healthy donors. This PCR relied on a set of 60 Vbeta primers and 13 Jbeta primers. Sequencing was performed with immunoSEQ multiplex PCR; in TCRdb, only in-frame clones are kept and a portion is missing. The sample lists about 98,000 clones, about two thirds occurring once. Sample: PBMCs. These receptors all come from a middle-aged man in good health and CMV-seronegative.

CDR3 protein: CASSEWGGSGTEAFF. The CDR3 DNA sequence: TGCGCCAGCAGTGAGTGGGGGGGATCGGGCACTGAAGCTTTCTTT. The chain joins TRBV10-2 to TRBJ1-1, with a weak D call TRBD1 (5 bases). CDR3 length equals 15 residues. Trimming removed 1 base from V and 4 bases from J, with 13 bases in between. CDR1 WSHSY and CDR2 SAAADI come from the germline V gene.

This chain joins TRBV6-1 and TRBJ1-1; D is ambiguous. In germline, CDR1 is MNHNS, CDR2 SASEGT. The CDR3 sequence is 12 residues long. Trimming took 1 base from V and 7 from J, leaving 7 bases between them. The CDR3 DNA reads as TGTGCCAGCAGTGAAGTCGCGGTTGAAGCTTTCTTT. It translates to CASSEVAVEAFF.

A few counts support this clone. V gene TRBV2 combines with J gene TRBJ2-1, with 13 nucleotides matching TRBD2. Trimming at V came to 7 bases and at J to 0 bases, leaving 9 bases not matched to a gene. Germline CDR1 and CDR2: SNHLY and FYNNEI. The CDR3 extends over 18 amino acids. The chain's CDR3 is CASTGLAGFVTSYNEQFF. CDR3 coding DNA: TGTGCCAGCACGGGACTAGCGGGATTCGTCACCTCCTACAATGAGCAGTTCTTC. The full variable domain, in which reference TRBV2 and TRBJ2-1 provide the parts outside the CDR3, is EPEVTQTPSHQVTQMGQEVILRCVPISNHLYFYWYRQILGQKVEFLVSFYNNEISEKSEIFDDQFSVERPDGSNFTLKIRSTKLEDSAMYFCASTGLAGFVTSYNEQFFGPGTRLTVL.

The chain uses TRBV19 and TRBJ2-3, with 11 bases fitting TRBD1. The V gene end was trimmed by 0 bases and the J gene end by 2 bases; junction bases not matched to a gene: 4. The CDR3 length is 17 residues. The germline CDR1 and CDR2 sequences are LNHDA and SQIVND (reference sequence). The CDR3 loop is CASSIERTGGLTDTQYF. The CDR3 region has the DNA TGTGCCAGTAGTATAGAAAGGACAGGGGGCCTCACAGATACGCAGTATTTT. Looking up the rest from reference TRBV19 and TRBJ2-3 gives the full variable domain: DGGITQSPKYLFRKEGQNVTLSCEQNLNHDAMYWYRQDPGQGLRLIYYSQIVNDFQKGDIAEGYSVSREKKESFPLTVTSAQKNPTAFYLCASSIERTGGLTDTQYFGPGTRLTVL.

This chain uses TRBV27 with TRBJ2-5; TRBD2 matches at 9 bases. CDR3 length: 13 residues. The trim removed 6 bases at V and 2 bases at J, leaving 1 base unmatched. The germline V gene encodes CDR1 MNHEY and CDR2 SMNVEV (reference sequence). CDR3 DNA sequence: TGTGCCAGCAGGACTAGCGGTCAAGAGACCCAGTACTTC. It encodes CASRTSGQETQYF.

V and J are TRBV19 and TRBJ1-4; TRBD1 agrees at 8 bases. The CDR3 consists of 17 residues. J was trimmed by 6 bases and V by 0 bases; bases with no gene match: 9. Germline V gives CDR1 LNHDA, CDR2 SQIVND (reference sequence). The CDR3 sequence: CASSIERETGVDEKLFF. DNA for the CDR3: TGTGCCAGTAGTATAGAGAGGGAGACAGGGGTGGATGAAAAACTGTTTTTT.

This clone was picked up a small number of times. The rearrangement links TRBV9 to TRBJ2-3; 9 bases agree with TRBD2. This CDR3 is built from 16 residues. Germline CDR1 and CDR2: SGDLS and YYNGEE. The ends lost 0 bases at V and 4 bases at J; junction bases unmatched: 6. CDR3 residues: CASSVEAGGGADTQYF. CDR3 bases: TGTGCCAGCAGCGTAGAAGCGGGAGGAGGGGCAGATACGCAGTATTTT.

The chain joins TRBV5-4 to TRBJ2-1; 8 bases align to TRBD1. With 4 bases clipped from V and 8 bases from J, the junction kept 11 bases outside the gene matches. The CDR3 covers 15 residues. The V gene's germline CDR1 is SGHNT and CDR2 YYREEE (reference sequence). CDR3 in DNA: TGTGCCAGCAGCCTCGGACAGGGTTATGTTTATGAGCAGTTCTTC. Amino acid sequence: CASSLGQGYVYEQFF.

The J gene is TRBJ1-3, the V gene TRBV28; unclear D gene. CDR1 MDHEN and CDR2 SYDVKM come from the germline V gene. This CDR3 has 14 residues. V was shortened by 6 bases and J by 4 bases, with 13 bases between the two germline ends. CDR3 residues: CASSDGLGGNTIYF. In DNA form, the CDR3 reads TGTGCCAGCAGCGACGGTCTGGGCGGAAACACCATATATTTT.

This sequence joins TRBV7-6 and TRBJ2-3; 9 positions agree with TRBD2. CDR3 length equals 16 residues. Looked up from germline, CDR1 is SGHVS and CDR2 is FNYEAQ. The trim removed 3 bases at V and 3 bases at J, leaving 7 bases unmatched. The CDR3: CASSLSLAGRTDTQYF. DNA for the CDR3: TGTGCCAGCAGCTTGTCCCTAGCGGGACGGACAGATACGCAGTATTTT.

The sample holds a few counts of this clone. The chain combines TRBV5-1 with TRBJ2-3; the match to TRBD2 covers 10 bases. Germline values: CDR1 SGHRS, CDR2 YFSETQ. With V trimmed by 3 bases and J by 0 bases, 1 base remained unmatched. The CDR3 has 15 amino acids. CDR3 in DNA: TGCGCCAGCAGCTCGACTAGCGGGAGCACAGATACGCAGTATTTT. This encodes CASSSTSGSTDTQYF.

CDR3 in DNA: TGTGCCAGCAGTTGGGACAGGGTGTCCACTGAAGCTTTCTTT. This encodes CASSWDRVSTEAFF. V usage is TRBV5-4 and J usage is TRBJ1-1; TRBD1 aligns across 9 bases. CDR3 length: 14 residues. J gave up 4 bases and V 5 bases, and 6 bases lay outside the gene matches. Germline V gene sequence: CDR1 SGHNT, CDR2 YYREEE (reference sequence).

V is TRBV6-6 and J is TRBJ1-2; 7 bases align to TRBD1. CDR3 length: 14 residues. CDR1 and CDR2 from the germline V gene are MNHNY and SVGAGI (reference sequence). Trimming removed 5 bases from V and 8 bases from J; junction bases left unmatched: 11. CDR3 in DNA: TGTGCCAGCAGTCGAAGCAGGGGGGTGGAAGGCTACACCTTC. It translates to CASSRSRGVEGYTF.

The chain links TRBV5-4 to TRBJ2-1; a possible D gene is TRBD2 (5 bases). Looked up from germline, CDR1 is SGHNT and CDR2 is YYREEE (reference sequence). Trimming cost V 4 bases and J 3 bases, with 17 bases left between them. The CDR3 has 16 amino acids. The CDR3 here is CASSQEDGMGYNEQFF. The DNA for the CDR3 is TGTGCCAGCAGCCAAGAAGACGGGATGGGCTACAATGAGCAGTTCTTC.

The rearrangement links TRBV11-2 to TRBJ1-2; D is uncertain. The CDR3 loop spans 12 amino acids. With 5 bases removed from V and 2 bases from J, the gap between germline ends came to 6 bases. The V gene's germline CDR1 is SGHAT and CDR2 FQNNGV. The CDR3 region is CASSPVNYGYTF. The CDR3 DNA is TGTGCCAGCAGCCCGGTAAACTATGGCTACACCTTC.

This chain links TRBV19 with TRBJ1-1, with 7 bases matching TRBD1. This CDR3 has 15 residues. Germline trimming cut 4 bases from V and 4 bases from J; bases unmatched to any gene: 9. Germline V gene sequence: CDR1 LNHDA, CDR2 SQIVND (reference sequence). The CDR3 DNA follows: TGTGCCAGTAGTACACTCGAGACAGGGAGCACTGAAGCTTTCTTT. Its translation: CASSTLETGSTEAFF.

The CDR3 sequence: CATTLGGANMKNIQYF. CDR3 nucleotide sequence: TGCGCCACCACCCTAGGAGGGGCGAACATGAAAAACATTCAGTACTTC. This sequence joins TRBV10-2 and TRBJ2-4; tentative D call: TRBD2 (6 bases). V lost 10 bases and J 4 bases, leaving 23 bases between the germline ends. Looked up from germline, CDR1 is WSHSY and CDR2 is SAAADI. The CDR3 runs to 16 residues.

The gene calls are TRBV10-1 and TRBJ2-2; D is ambiguous. CDR3 length: 15 residues. Trimming shortened V by 2 bases and J by 6 bases, and 13 bases separated the two germline ends. In germline, CDR1 is WNHNN, CDR2 SYGVQD (reference sequence). CDR3 nucleotides: TGCGCCAGCAGTGAGGGGTTCTTTGAGGCCGGGGAGCTGTTTTTT. Its protein is CASSEGFFEAGELFF.

V and J are TRBV19 and TRBJ1-1, with 8 bases identical to TRBD1. The CDR3 loop spans 15 amino acids. The germline CDR1 and CDR2 sequences are LNHDA and SQIVND (reference sequence). V lost 10 bases and J lost 4; bases outside the gene matches: 14. This CDR3 reads CATTDRAGIRTEAFF. The CDR3 nucleotides are TGTGCCACCACGGACAGGGCAGGGATTCGCACTGAAGCTTTCTTT.

The chain has TRBV9 and TRBJ2-3, with D possibly being TRBD1 (6 bases). V lost 2 bases, J lost 9 bases, and 10 bases lay in between. The CDR3 covers 12 residues. CDR1 is SGDLS, CDR2 YYNGEE, per germline. The chain's CDR3 is CASSVDSTTQYF. In DNA, the CDR3 is TGTGCCAGCAGCGTGGACAGCACCACGCAGTATTTT.

The chain is built from TRBV28 and TRBJ2-7; D possibly corresponds to TRBD1 (6 bases). This CDR3 is built from 17 residues. Trimming removed 5 bases at V and 4 bases at J, with 24 bases between. Germline V lookup: CDR1 MDHEN, CDR2 SYDVKM. The CDR3 nucleotides read TGTGCCAGCAGTATTATCCAGGGGACGGAAAATTTTTACGAGCAGTACTTC. Translating it yields CASSIIQGTENFYEQYF.

This clone has just one count. The chain couples TRBV11-2 to TRBJ1-1, with D possibly matching TRBD1 (6 bases). The length of the CDR3 is 16 residues. The V gene lost 5 bases and the J gene lost 3 bases, with 19 bases spanning the gap. CDR1 and CDR2 (germline): SGHAT, FQNNGV. CDR3 nucleotides: TGTGCCAGCAGCCTCAGGGGTTGGGGGTTAGACACTGAAGCTTTCTTT. Protein product: CASSLRGWGLDTEAFF.

A note on this clone: Mismatch with germline at one junction end may stem from a read error. The chain is built from TRBV19 and TRBJ2-7; possible D gene TRBD1, 8 bases. CDR3 length equals 13 residues. CDR1 LNHDA and CDR2 SQIVND come from the germline V gene (reference sequence). Here the CDR3 reads CASRKSGGDRFVF. The CDR3, as DNA: TGTGCCAGTAGAAAATCAGGGGGGGACAGGTTCGTCTTC.

V and J are TRBV11-1 and TRBJ2-7; weak D call: TRBD1 (5 bases). Germline lookup yields CDR1 SGHAT and CDR2 FQDESV (reference sequence). The length of the CDR3 is 12 residues. Between the trimmed V and J ends, which lost 4 bases and 3 bases, there was a span of 7 bases. The CDR3 DNA is TGTGCCAGCAGCTCTGACAGCTACGAGCAGTACTTC. This translates into CASSSDSYEQYF.

This chain joins TRBV28 and TRBJ2-6; TRBD1 matches at 7 bases. V lost 4 bases, J lost 0 bases, and 9 bases stayed unmatched. This CDR3 has 18 amino acids. CDR1 MDHEN and CDR2 SYDVKM come from the germline V gene. This chain's CDR3 is CASSSPRGGHSGANVLTF. The CDR3 DNA reads TGTGCCAGCAGTTCCCCCCGAGGGGGCCACTCTGGGGCCAACGTCCTGACTTTC.

The chain recombines TRBV28 with TRBJ2-7, with 9 bases identical to TRBD2. CDR1 is MDHEN, CDR2 SYDVKM, per germline. The CDR3 is 16 residues long. Germline trimming cut 3 bases from V and 4 bases from J; bases unmatched to any gene: 10. CDR3 protein: CASSFLSGSVIYEQYF. CDR3 sequence (DNA): TGTGCCAGCAGTTTCCTTAGCGGGAGCGTTATATACGAGCAGTACTTC.

The chain links TRBV6-1 to TRBJ1-2, with D tentatively TRBD1 (6 bases). Looked up from germline, CDR1 is MNHNS and CDR2 is SASEGT. The V end lost 4 bases, the J end lost 7 bases, and 16 bases lay between the germline ends. This CDR3 spans 14 amino acids. CDR3 in DNA: TGTGCCAGCAGTGTTTCACAGGGTAGTGGTGGCTACACCTTC. This translates into CASSVSQGSGGYTF.

This clone occurred once. The rearrangement uses TRBV5-8 and TRBJ1-4, with D possibly TRBD1 on 5 matching bases. This CDR3 spans 13 amino acids. The germline V and J ends were trimmed by 4 bases and 8 bases, with 12 bases remaining between them. Per germline, CDR1 SGHTS and CDR2 YDEGEE. The CDR3 loop reads CASSRLRGEKLFF. Here the CDR3 DNA reads TGTGCCAGCAGCCGACTACGGGGGGAAAAACTGTTTTTT.